The sequence of this T cell receptor (beta chain) was determined in a study of low-dose radiotherapy and immunotherapy resistance in tumors. About the study: Participants in Cohort 2 were given 1 Gy per fraction every two weeks, for 13 Gy over 26 weeks. Ipilimumab 1 mg/kg every six weeks, together with nivolumab 240 mg every two weeks, was given intravenously to patients.

This clonotype has a count of ten or more. Documented time point: before trial treatment. Patients deemed eligible presented with advanced solid tumors lacking tumor-infiltrating lymphocytes. CDR3 size: 12 residues. Germline assignment: CDR1 DFQATT and CDR2 SNEGSKA (reference sequence). The V segment lost 6 bases and the J segment 5 bases; nucleotides outside the gene matches: 5. TRAV- and TRBV-specific primers primed first-strand cDNA, covering alpha and beta chains. With a V-primer adapter and a constant-region primer, TCRs were amplified for approximately 19 PCR cycles. Isolated mRNA underwent amplification via in vitro transcription. TCRdb re-analysed the reads in MiXCR, keeping a single row per CDR3 protein. In the table there are tens of thousands of distinct CDR3 sequences, approximately 25% of which are singletons.

Sequenced material: PBMCs, taken before treatment. The receptor comes from a male donor with prostate cancer. J is TRBJ2-7 and V is TRBV20-1, with 9 bases aligning to TRBD1. The CDR3 region is CSAGQGKNEQYF. Written as DNA, the CDR3 is TGCAGTGCCGGACAGGGGAAAAACGAGCAGTACTTC.